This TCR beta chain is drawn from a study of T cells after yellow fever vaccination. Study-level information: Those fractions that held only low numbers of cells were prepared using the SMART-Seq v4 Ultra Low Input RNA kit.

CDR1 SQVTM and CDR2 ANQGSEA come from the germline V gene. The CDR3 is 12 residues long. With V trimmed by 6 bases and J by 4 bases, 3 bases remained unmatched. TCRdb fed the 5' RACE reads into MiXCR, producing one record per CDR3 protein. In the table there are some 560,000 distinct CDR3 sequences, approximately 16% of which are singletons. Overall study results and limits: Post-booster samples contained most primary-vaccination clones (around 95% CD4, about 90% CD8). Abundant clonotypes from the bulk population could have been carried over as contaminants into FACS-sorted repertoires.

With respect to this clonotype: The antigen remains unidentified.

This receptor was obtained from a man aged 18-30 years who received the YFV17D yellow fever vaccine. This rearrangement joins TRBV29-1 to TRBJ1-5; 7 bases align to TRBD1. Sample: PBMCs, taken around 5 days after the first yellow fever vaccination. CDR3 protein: CSVQGVNQPQHF. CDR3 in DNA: TGCAGCGTGCAGGGGGTAAATCAGCCCCAGCATTTT.